This T cell receptor (beta chain) came from a study of blood T cell repertoires in COVID-19. Background on the study: Acute-phase and convalescent COVID-19 samples originated in the United States, Italy and Spain. T cells, B-cell-depleted T cells, or PBMCs supplied cDNA or gDNA.

Study processing details: Quantification of nucleated cells was approximated via reference gene primer amplification. Sequenced by immunoSEQ multiplex PCR; TCRdb stores in-frame clones only, minus some. D and trimming were read from the DNA, whereas the V and J calls and clone size are those reported in that table. This repertoire shows 350,000 to 450,000 clones, roughly 90% found once; its top ten account for 1.5% to 1.8%. This TCR came from a woman aged 40 to 55 with COVID-19, enrolled during active disease. Sequenced input: peripheral blood.

CDR3 DNA: TGTGCCAGCAGTTACCCGACAGGCGGTTCACCCCTCCACTTT. This codes for CASSYPTGGSPLHF. This chain uses TRBV6-2 or TRBV6-3 with TRBJ1-6; a weak D match, TRBD1 (6 bases). CDR1 and CDR2 from the germline V gene are MNHEY and SVGEGT. Trimming left V 2 bases short and J 9 bases short, with 11 bases between. This CDR3 has 14 residues.